These T cell receptor beta chains were read from a single sample in a study of molecular identifiers for immune sequencing clone quantification. TCRdb processed the PCR reads anew with MiXCR; each CDR3 protein has one entry. Counted here are about 510,000 distinct CDR3 sequences, roughly 26% occurring once; the ten biggest clones make up under 0.8%. The sample was naive CD8+ T cells from blood, with Jurkat cell RNA spiked in. The receptors were sampled from a human donor in good health. Some libraries in this study had Jurkat cell RNA spiked in. The CDR3 runs from the conserved cysteine through the conserved F or W. The D gene is left open where the match is weak. Clone size is shown for a subset of rows, as once, few, many or a class of expanded clone.

v_call: TRBV11-2; d_call: .; clone_size: .; j_call: TRBJ2-3; cdr3_aa: CASSPSGAGTDTQDF; cdr3_nt: TGTGCCAGCAGCCCTAGCGGAGCGGGGACAGATACGCAGGATTTT
v_call: TRBV12-3/TRBV12-4; d_call: .; clone_size: many; j_call: TRBJ2-5; cdr3_aa: CASSGTGLETQYF; cdr3_nt: TGTGCCAGCAGTGGAACAGGGTTGGAGACCCAGTACTTC
v_call: TRBV4-3; d_call: .; clone_size: many; j_call: TRBJ2-5; cdr3_aa: CASSLTEGETQYF; cdr3_nt: TGCGCCAGCAGCTTGACAGAGGGAGAGACCCAGTACTTC
v_call: TRBV9; d_call: TRBD2; clone_size: few; j_call: TRBJ2-5; cdr3_aa: CASSAAGTGGETQYF; cdr3_nt: TGTGCCAGCAGCGCCGCCGGGACGGGGGGAGAGACCCAGTACTTC
v_call: TRBV4-1; d_call: .; clone_size: few; j_call: TRBJ2-5; cdr3_aa: CASSQDPGPAETQYF; cdr3_nt: TGCGCCAGCAGCCAAGATCCGGGCCCGGCGGAGACCCAGTACTTC
v_call: TRBV7-9; d_call: .; clone_size: many; j_call: TRBJ2-7; cdr3_aa: CASSHVRGPEQYF; cdr3_nt: TGTGCCAGCAGCCACGTTCGAGGGCCGGAGCAGTACTTC
v_call: TRBV10-2; d_call: .; clone_size: .; j_call: TRBJ1-1; cdr3_aa: CASSESMGTEAFF; cdr3_nt: TGCGCCAGCAGTGAGTCGATGGGTACTGAAGCTTTCTTT
v_call: TRBV29-1; d_call: TRBD1; clone_size: many; j_call: TRBJ2-3; cdr3_aa: CSVDSLDRAVTDTQYF; cdr3_nt: TGCAGCGTTGATAGTTTGGACAGGGCGGTCACAGATACGCAGTATTTT
v_call: TRBV29-1; d_call: .; clone_size: few; j_call: TRBJ1-2; cdr3_aa: CSVERSEDYGYTF; cdr3_nt: TGCAGCGTTGAGAGGTCAGAGGACTATGGCTACACCTTC
v_call: TRBV4-1; d_call: TRBD1; clone_size: few; j_call: TRBJ1-1; cdr3_aa: CASSQVGQGKTEAFF; cdr3_nt: TGCGCCAGCAGCCAAGTGGGACAGGGAAAGACTGAAGCTTTCTTT
v_call: TRBV4-1; d_call: TRBD1; clone_size: .; j_call: TRBJ2-4; cdr3_aa: CASSQTGQGLAKNIQYF; cdr3_nt: TGCGCCAGCAGCCAAACTGGACAGGGCCTAGCCAAAAACATTCAGTACTTC
v_call: TRBV7-9; d_call: .; clone_size: many; j_call: TRBJ1-1; cdr3_aa: CASSFGRAEAFF; cdr3_nt: TGTGCCAGCAGCTTTGGCAGAGCTGAAGCTTTCTTT
v_call: TRBV20-1; d_call: .; clone_size: .; j_call: TRBJ2-7; cdr3_aa: CSARDEAGSYEQYF; cdr3_nt: TGCAGTGCTAGAGATGAGGCAGGGTCCTACGAGCAGTACTTC
v_call: TRBV6-2/TRBV6-3; d_call: .; clone_size: .; j_call: TRBJ2-1; cdr3_aa: CASSRWGPESSYNEQFF; cdr3_nt: TGTGCCAGCAGCCGTTGGGGGCCCGAGAGCTCCTACAATGAGCAGTTCTTC
v_call: TRBV4-3; d_call: .; clone_size: few; j_call: TRBJ1-2; cdr3_aa: CASSQGARGMDGYTF; cdr3_nt: TGCGCCAGCAGCCAAGGGGCCAGGGGTATGGATGGCTACACCTTC
v_call: TRBV12-3/TRBV12-4; d_call: .; clone_size: .; j_call: TRBJ2-7; cdr3_aa: CASRHDAYEQYF; cdr3_nt: TGTGCCAGCAGACACGATGCCTACGAGCAGTACTTC
v_call: TRBV7-8; d_call: TRBD1; clone_size: .; j_call: TRBJ2-7; cdr3_aa: CASSLVSGQVLYEQYF; cdr3_nt: TGTGCCAGCAGCTTAGTCTCGGGACAGGTACTCTACGAGCAGTACTTC
v_call: TRBV4-3; d_call: .; clone_size: many; j_call: TRBJ1-5; cdr3_aa: CASSQGLGANQPQHF; cdr3_nt: TGCGCCAGCAGCCAAGGTCTGGGGGCCAATCAGCCCCAGCATTTT
v_call: TRBV5-3; d_call: TRBD1; clone_size: .; j_call: TRBJ1-4; cdr3_aa: CASSLVGQGFPNEKLFF; cdr3_nt: TGTGCCAGCAGCTTGGTTGGACAGGGGTTCCCTAATGAAAAACTGTTTTTT
v_call: TRBV7-9; d_call: .; clone_size: few; j_call: TRBJ2-5; cdr3_aa: CASSLDTDSYQETQYF; cdr3_nt: TGTGCCAGCAGCTTGGACACGGACTCGTACCAAGAGACCCAGTACTTC
v_call: TRBV27; d_call: TRBD2; clone_size: few; j_call: TRBJ2-7; cdr3_aa: CASSYLSGTYEQYF; cdr3_nt: TGTGCCAGCAGTTACCTAAGCGGGACCTACGAGCAGTACTTC
v_call: TRBV27; d_call: .; clone_size: .; j_call: TRBJ2-2; cdr3_aa: CAGSSVQSGTGELFF; cdr3_nt: TGTGCCGGCAGTTCGGTTCAGAGCGGCACCGGGGAGCTGTTTTTT
v_call: TRBV5-6; d_call: .; clone_size: few; j_call: TRBJ1-2; cdr3_aa: CASSQDSLRGYTF; cdr3_nt: TGTGCCAGCAGCCAGGACAGCTTACGAGGCTACACCTTC
v_call: TRBV7-2; d_call: .; clone_size: .; j_call: TRBJ2-7; cdr3_aa: CASSFETSSYEQYF; cdr3_nt: TGTGCCAGCAGCTTTGAGACAAGCTCCTACGAGCAGTACTTC
v_call: TRBV7-9; d_call: TRBD2; clone_size: many; j_call: TRBJ2-2; cdr3_aa: CASSLGAGVNTGELFF; cdr3_nt: TGTGCCAGCAGCTTAGGAGCGGGAGTCAACACCGGGGAGCTGTTTTTT
v_call: TRBV6-5; d_call: .; clone_size: .; j_call: TRBJ1-1; cdr3_aa: CASSSLPTNTEAFF; cdr3_nt: TGTGCCAGCAGTTCCCTCCCCACGAACACTGAAGCTTTCTTT
v_call: TRBV6-6; d_call: .; clone_size: many; j_call: TRBJ1-3; cdr3_aa: CASSYSLYSGRNTIYF; cdr3_nt: TGTGCCAGCAGTTACTCATTATACTCTGGTAGAAACACCATATATTTT
v_call: TRBV4-1; d_call: TRBD1; clone_size: few; j_call: TRBJ1-2; cdr3_aa: CASSQDVWETGGYGYTF; cdr3_nt: TGCGCCAGCAGCCAAGATGTATGGGAGACAGGGGGCTATGGCTACACCTTC
v_call: TRBV12-3/TRBV12-4; d_call: TRBD2; clone_size: .; j_call: TRBJ2-5; cdr3_aa: CASSLVLAGSQETQYF; cdr3_nt: TGTGCAAGCAGTTTAGTACTAGCGGGATCACAAGAGACCCAGTACTTC
v_call: TRBV5-3; d_call: .; clone_size: few; j_call: TRBJ1-5; cdr3_aa: CARSLESGVNQPQHF; cdr3_nt: TGTGCCAGAAGCCTGGAGTCAGGGGTGAATCAGCCCCAGCATTTT
v_call: TRBV5-6; d_call: .; clone_size: .; j_call: TRBJ2-3; cdr3_aa: CASSLALHSSTDTQYF; cdr3_nt: TGTGCCAGCAGCTTGGCGCTCCACTCTAGCACAGATACGCAGTATTTT
v_call: TRBV27; d_call: .; clone_size: few; j_call: TRBJ1-3; cdr3_aa: CASSLDGPRSSGNTIYF; cdr3_nt: TGTGCCAGCAGTTTAGACGGACCCAGGAGCTCTGGAAACACCATATATTTT
v_call: TRBV2; d_call: .; clone_size: .; j_call: TRBJ2-2; cdr3_aa: CASNPGPYTGELFF; cdr3_nt: TGTGCCAGCAATCCGGGCCCGTACACCGGGGAGCTGTTTTTT
v_call: TRBV4-2; d_call: TRBD1; clone_size: many; j_call: TRBJ1-1; cdr3_aa: CASSQARTGFDTEAFF; cdr3_nt: TGTGCCAGCAGCCAAGCCCGGACAGGGTTCGACACTGAAGCTTTCTTT
v_call: TRBV7-2; d_call: .; clone_size: few; j_call: TRBJ1-2; cdr3_aa: CASSSIFGYTF; cdr3_nt: TGTGCCAGCAGCTCCATTTTTGGCTACACCTTC
v_call: TRBV19; d_call: .; clone_size: .; j_call: TRBJ2-7; cdr3_aa: CASAPGSSYAQYF; cdr3_nt: TGTGCCAGTGCCCCGGGGAGCTCCTACGCGCAGTACTTC
v_call: TRBV29-1; d_call: .; clone_size: many; j_call: TRBJ2-2; cdr3_aa: CSVDTHTGELFF; cdr3_nt: TGCAGCGTTGACACCCACACCGGGGAGCTGTTTTTT
v_call: TRBV7-2; d_call: .; clone_size: .; j_call: TRBJ2-3; cdr3_aa: CANSLVAGAHTDTQYF; cdr3_nt: TGCGCCAACAGCTTAGTGGCAGGGGCGCACACAGATACGCAGTATTTT
v_call: TRBV11-2; d_call: .; clone_size: .; j_call: TRBJ1-1; cdr3_aa: CASSTQLGVPEAFF; cdr3_nt: TGTGCCAGCAGCACGCAACTGGGGGTCCCTGAAGCTTTCTTT
v_call: TRBV29-1; d_call: .; clone_size: many; j_call: TRBJ1-2; cdr3_aa: CSVEDQGGYTF; cdr3_nt: TGCAGCGTTGAAGATCAGGGCGGCTACACCTTC
v_call: TRBV29-1; d_call: .; clone_size: many; j_call: TRBJ1-3; cdr3_aa: CSVEVAENTIYF; cdr3_nt: TGCAGCGTTGAAGTGGCTGAAAACACCATATATTTT
v_call: TRBV29-1; d_call: .; clone_size: .; j_call: TRBJ2-7; cdr3_aa: CCALTGYAYEQYF; cdr3_nt: TGCTGCGCCCTAACAGGGTACGCCTACGAGCAGTACTTC
v_call: TRBV20-1; d_call: .; clone_size: many; j_call: TRBJ2-7; cdr3_aa: CSARDALQMTASYEQYF; cdr3_nt: TGCAGTGCTAGAGATGCACTTCAGATGACAGCAAGCTACGAGCAGTACTTC
v_call: TRBV19; d_call: .; clone_size: .; j_call: TRBJ2-3; cdr3_aa: CASADNTDTQYF; cdr3_nt: TGTGCCTCGGCTGATAACACAGATACGCAGTATTTT
v_call: TRBV7-9; d_call: .; clone_size: few; j_call: TRBJ2-5; cdr3_aa: CASSLPPIGETQYF; cdr3_nt: TGTGCCAGCAGCTTACCCCCGATCGGAGAGACCCAGTACTTC